The 3 T cell receptor beta chains in this list originate from one sample, sequenced in a study of shared clonotypes between healthy human individuals. The data were produced by immunoSEQ multiplex PCR, yet TCRdb's version contains in-frame clones alone and is incomplete. This table holds about 1.1 million clones, approximately 80% found once. Sequencing was done on a sample of memory CD4+ T cells from PBMCs. Subset given: CD45RA-negative fraction. These receptors originate from a man aged 18 to 29 in good health. Some clones in this sample may be carry-over from other donors' samples.

V gene TRBV4-3 combines with J gene TRBJ2-2; no reliable D call. V lost 4 bases and J 2 bases, leaving 8 bases between the germline ends. CDR1 LGHNA and CDR2 YSLEER come from the germline V gene. CDR3 length equals 14 residues. CDR3 DNA: TGCGCCAGCAGCCTTAGACATAACACCGGGGAGCTGTTTTTT. Residues: CASSLRHNTGELFF.

The CDR3 DNA follows: TGTGCCAGTAGTCCTCAGGGGGGAAGACGTGAAAAACTGTTTTTT. It yields the protein CASSPQGGRREKLFF. V gene TRBV19 combines with J gene TRBJ1-4, with TRBD1 matching 7 bases. The V segment lost 5 bases and the J segment 7 bases; nucleotides outside the gene matches: 10. The CDR3 is made up of 15 amino acids. Germline V gene data show CDR1 as LNHDA and CDR2 as SQIVND (reference sequence).

The chain employs TRBV7-2 and TRBJ2-3; D possibly corresponds to TRBD1 (5 bases). Germline CDR1 SGHTA, CDR2 FQGNSA. The V and J ends lost 1 base and 4 bases respectively, with 18 bases between them. The CDR3 spans 17 residues. The CDR3 DNA follows: TGTGCCAGCAGCTTAGGGTGGATAAGGGGCTGGGCAGATACGCAGTATTTT. Translating gives CASSLGWIRGWADTQYF.